This passage covers 24 T cell receptor beta chains from one sample sequenced in a study of response to subunit inactivated influenza vaccine. TCRdb reprocessed the RT-PCR reads via MiXCR and lists one record per CDR3 protein. The sample carries around 580,000 distinct CDR3 sequences, around 11% recorded once. Sequenced here: PBMCs from blood, sampled on the day of vaccination. These receptors were collected from a man aged 45 to 65 who received an inactivated influenza vaccine.

The rearrangement uses TRBV10-3 and TRBJ1-2, with a tentative D call TRBD1 (5 bases). The ends were cut back, 0 bases at V and 7 bases at J, with 12 bases in the middle. The CDR3 is 14 amino acids. Germline V gene lookup returns CDR1 ENHRY and CDR2 SYGVKD. CDR3: CAISESNTGGGYTF. The CDR3 coding sequence is TGTGCCATCAGTGAGTCGAACACAGGAGGTGGCTACACCTTC.

V usage is TRBV10-3 and J usage is TRBJ1-1; TRBD1 is a possible D gene (5 bases). Germline V CDR1 and CDR2: ENHRY, SYGVKD. V lost 0 bases, J lost 6 bases, and 11 bases lay in between. The CDR3 sequence is 14 residues long. CDR3 bases: TGTGCCATCAGTGAGTCGGGAGGGGTATCTGAAGCTTTCTTT. Translating gives CAISESGGVSEAFF.

The gene calls are TRBV11-2 and TRBJ2-7; D is possibly TRBD2 (5 bases). V lost 0 bases and J lost 4, with 16 bases in between. This CDR3 region has 16 residues. Germline loops: CDR1 SGHAT, CDR2 FQNNGV. This chain's CDR3 is CASSLDLGVWLYEQYF. The CDR3 coding sequence is TGTGCCAGCAGCTTAGATCTGGGAGTCTGGCTTTACGAGCAGTACTTC.

V and J are TRBV24-1 and TRBJ2-1; no clear D gene. From germline, CDR1 is KGHDR and CDR2 SFDVKD. With 3 bases removed from V and 5 bases from J, the gap between germline ends came to 7 bases. The CDR3 consists of 13 residues. The CDR3 loop reads CATSDTANNEQFF. In DNA, the CDR3 is TGTGCCACCAGTGATACGGCTAACAATGAGCAGTTCTTC.

In this sample, this clonotype turned up many times. The gene calls are TRBV20-1 and TRBJ2-1, with D possibly being TRBD2 (6 bases). The V and J ends lost 4 bases and 7 bases respectively, with 14 bases between them. Germline lookup yields CDR1 DFQATT and CDR2 SNEGSKA (reference sequence). CDR3 length equals 13 residues. The CDR3 bases are TGCAGTGCTATACCGACTAGGAAGAATGAGCAGTTCTTC. It yields the protein CSAIPTRKNEQFF.

This clonotype was counted a few times. The chain couples TRBV5-1 to TRBJ2-7; 10 bases map to TRBD2. Germline V gene data show CDR1 as SGHRS and CDR2 as YFSETQ. This CDR3 contains 14 residues. The V and J ends lost 4 bases and 6 bases, in that order; junction bases with no gene match: 7. As DNA, the CDR3 is TGCGCCAGCAGCAGAACTAGCGGGGACGTCGAGCAGTACTTC. This sequence encodes CASSRTSGDVEQYF.

This chain uses TRBV5-8 with TRBJ2-7; D call uncertain. The CDR3 loop spans 13 amino acids. Trimming shortened V by 1 base and J by 1 base, and 6 bases separated the two germline ends. CDR1 is SGHTS and CDR2 is YDEGEE in the germline V gene. The CDR3 DNA sequence: TGTGCCAGCAGCTTGAAGGAGTCCTACGAGCAGTACTTC. Its protein is CASSLKESYEQYF.

The chain recombines TRBV7-8 with TRBJ2-1, with TRBD1 identical over 9 bases. Unmatched junction bases numbered 9, after V lost 3 bases and J lost 3 bases. Germline values: CDR1 SGHVS, CDR2 FQNEAQ. The CDR3 loop spans 17 amino acids. The CDR3 DNA sequence: TGTGCCAGCAGCTTCTTACGTGGGGGACAGGGCTACAATGAGCAGTTCTTC. Amino acids: CASSFLRGGQGYNEQFF.

This clonotype was found many times. The chain joins TRBV5-5 to TRBJ2-5; 14 positions agree with TRBD2. Germline V gene sequence: CDR1 SGHKS, CDR2 YYEKEE (reference sequence). V was clipped by 2 bases and J by 5 bases; unmatched bases: 5. The CDR3 totals 16 residues. The CDR3 spells CASSLGTSGGSETQYF. CDR3 DNA sequence: TGTGCCAGCAGCTTAGGGACTAGCGGGGGTTCGGAGACCCAGTACTTC.

This clonotype was seen repeatedly, ten times or more. The chain combines TRBV14 with TRBJ2-2; 7 bases fit TRBD2. J gave up 0 bases and V 4 bases, and 5 bases lay outside the gene matches. Germline CDR1 and CDR2: SGHDN and FVKESK. This CDR3 region has 16 residues. The CDR3 nucleotides read TGTGCCAGCAGCCTGAAGACTAGCCCGAACACCGGGGAGCTGTTTTTT. Encoded protein: CASSLKTSPNTGELFF.

This rearrangement joins TRBV5-1 to TRBJ2-1, with 9 bases that match TRBD2. V was clipped by 1 base and J by 9 bases; unmatched bases: 8. Germline V gene sequence: CDR1 SGHRS, CDR2 YFSETQ. CDR3 length: 15 amino acids. DNA for the CDR3: TGCGCCAGCAGCTTGCAGGCGGGAGGGCCAAGTGAGCAGTTCTTC. As protein: CASSLQAGGPSEQFF.

This clonotype has a count of ten or more. The chain employs TRBV27 and TRBJ2-7, with 10 bases identical to TRBD1. Germline loops: CDR1 MNHEY, CDR2 SMNVEV (reference sequence). This CDR3 region has 18 residues. J gave up 0 bases and V 4 bases, and 12 bases lay outside the gene matches. The CDR3 coding sequence is TGTGCCAGCAGTTCTCCGGGACAGGGGCGGCCGTACTCCTACGAGCAGTACTTC. Its protein is CASSSPGQGRPYSYEQYF.

The rearrangement uses TRBV12-3 or TRBV12-4 and TRBJ2-5, with unresolved D. The CDR3 is made up of 12 amino acids. V dropped 5 bases and J dropped 2 bases, with 6 bases sitting between them. This chain's CDR3 is CASSPLQETQYF. The CDR3 DNA reads as TGTGCCAGCAGTCCCCTTCAAGAGACCCAGTACTTC.

The chain uses TRBV7-9 and TRBJ2-3, with D possibly being TRBD1 or TRBD2 (5 bases each). The CDR3 covers 16 residues. The V end lost 5 bases, the J end lost 3 bases, and 18 bases lay between the germline ends. Germline lookup yields CDR1 SEHNR and CDR2 FQNEAQ (reference sequence). This CDR3 is CASSPGTLRGTDTQYF. CDR3 bases: TGTGCCAGCAGCCCGGGGACCCTCCGCGGGACAGATACGCAGTATTTT.

This clonotype occurred a few times. The V and J genes are TRBV7-9 and TRBJ2-1, with TRBD1 matching over 7 bases. The junction had 4 bases not matched to a gene; V was cut back by 6 bases and J by 5 bases. The CDR3 covers 13 residues. Germline V lookup: CDR1 SEHNR, CDR2 FQNEAQ (reference sequence). The CDR3 loop is CASSKGQNNEQFF. CDR3 nucleotides: TGTGCCAGCAGTAAGGGACAGAACAATGAGCAGTTCTTC.

This clonotype was detected ten times or more. V gene TRBV7-2 combines with J gene TRBJ2-7; D is uncertain. Germline V gene lookup returns CDR1 SGHTA and CDR2 FQGNSA. With 2 bases removed from V and 2 bases from J, the gap between germline ends came to 10 bases. The CDR3 sequence is 14 residues long. CDR3 DNA: TGTGCCAGCAGCTTAATTCTAGACGCCTACGAGCAGTACTTC. Amino acids: CASSLILDAYEQYF.

The sample holds many counts of this clonotype. The chain recombines TRBV30 with TRBJ1-6; the D is unclear. This CDR3 has 13 residues. Germline loops: CDR1 GTSNPN, CDR2 SVGIG (reference sequence). The V end lost 3 bases, the J end lost 12 bases, and 15 bases lay between the germline ends. CDR3 region: CAWSFQPNEPLHF. The CDR3 nucleotides are TGTGCCTGGAGCTTCCAGCCCAATGAACCCCTCCACTTT.

This rearrangement joins TRBV5-5 to TRBJ2-7, with D possibly being TRBD1 (5 bases). The germline gives CDR1 SGHKS, CDR2 YYEKEE (reference sequence). The CDR3 loop spans 16 amino acids. The germline V and J ends were trimmed by 0 bases and 1 base, with 14 bases remaining between them. Written as DNA, the CDR3 is TGTGCCAGCAGCTTGGCAGGGCAGGGTATTTCCTACGAGCAGTACTTC. This gives the protein CASSLAGQGISYEQYF.

The sample holds a few counts of this clonotype. The chain links TRBV5-1 to TRBJ2-7; 9 bases map to TRBD1. Germline trimming cut 2 bases from V and 6 bases from J; bases unmatched to any gene: 15. The CDR3 is made up of 17 amino acids. Germline assignment: CDR1 SGHRS and CDR2 YFSETQ. CDR3 residues: CASSFSGTGFYFSEQYF. The CDR3 nucleotides read TGCGCCAGCAGCTTCTCCGGGACAGGGTTTTATTTCTCCGAGCAGTACTTC.

This clonotype was counted ten times or more. The chain recombines TRBV20-1 with TRBJ2-5, with D uncertain. The CDR3 consists of 10 residues. Germline V gene lookup returns CDR1 DFQATT and CDR2 SNEGSKA (reference sequence). The V and J ends lost 6 bases and 5 bases respectively, with 7 bases between them. CDR3 bases: TGCAGTGCCCTTCATGAGACCCAGTACTTC. Residues: CSALHETQYF.

There are a few counts of this clonotype. The chain recombines TRBV6-1 with TRBJ2-7; D is unclear. CDR3 size: 15 residues. Germline V gene sequence: CDR1 MNHNS, CDR2 SASEGT. Trimming pared 8 bases from V and 2 bases from J, leaving 19 bases between. The CDR3 nucleotides are TGTGCCAGCTCCTACTATGTGGAGACGACCTACGAGCAGTACTTC. It is translated as CASSYYVETTYEQYF.

This chain uses TRBV6-2 or TRBV6-3 with TRBJ2-1; D remains unclear. CDR3 size: 15 residues. The germline gives CDR1 MNHEY, CDR2 SVGEGT. Trimming removed 1 base at V and 2 bases at J, with 9 bases between. The CDR3 DNA sequence: TGTGCCAGCAGTTACTGGCAGACCCCCTACAATGAGCAGTTCTTC. Residues: CASSYWQTPYNEQFF.

This clonotype was seen a handful of times. The chain joins TRBV5-1 to TRBJ1-6; the match to TRBD1 covers 7 bases. V was clipped by 4 bases and J by 5 bases; unmatched bases: 9. CDR3 length: 16 amino acids. CDR1 SGHRS and CDR2 YFSETQ come from the germline V gene. The CDR3 sequence: CASSPGTVIHNSPLHF. CDR3 DNA: TGCGCCAGCAGCCCCGGGACAGTAATTCATAATTCACCCCTCCACTTT. Full variable domain (missing parts from reference TRBV5-1 and TRBJ1-6): KAGVTQTPRYLIKTRGQQVTLSCSPISGHRSVSWYQQTPGQGLQFLFEYFSETQRNKGNFPGRFSGRQFSNSRSEMNVSTLELGDSALYLCASSPGTVIHNSPLHFGNGTRLTVT.

In its sample, this clonotype was seen a few times. The gene calls are TRBV7-2 and TRBJ2-3, with unresolved D. Trimming took off 3 bases at V and 3 bases at J, with 7 bases between the two ends. The length of the CDR3 is 13 residues. The germline CDR1 and CDR2 sequences are SGHTA and FQGNSA. CDR3 bases: TGTGCCAGCAGCTTTTTCCCAACAGATACGCAGTATTTT. Translating gives CASSFFPTDTQYF.